A selection of T cell receptor beta chains follows, all from one sample in a study of blood T cell repertoires in COVID-19. Profiled with immunoSEQ multiplex PCR; TCRdb holds only in-frame clones, not every one. Among fewer than 200,000 clones, about 88% were seen once, and the ten largest hold roughly 2.5%. The sample comprised peripheral blood. The receptors were gathered from a woman of 80 years or more with COVID-19, enrolled during active disease. Both conserved end residues are part of each CDR3. Fields, in order: CDR3 protein, CDR3 DNA, V gene, D gene, clone size, J gene. D genes are given only for firm matches. For some rows the clone size is stated as once, few or many, or as a class when expanded; others skip it.

CSVAFGREGEKLFF TGCAGCGTTGCTTTTGGCAGGGAGGGGGAAAAACTGTTTTTT TRBV29-1 - - TRBJ1-4
CASSQDSSPSNEQFF TGTGCCAGCAGCCAAGACTCTAGCCCCTCCAATGAGCAGTTCTTC TRBV3-1/TRBV3-2 - - TRBJ2-1
CASSRQGLTNTGELFF TGTGCCAGCTCACGACAGGGGTTAACGAACACCGGGGAGCTGTTTTTT TRBV18 TRBD1 - TRBJ2-2
CASSLVQTGSRYEQYF TGCGCCAGCAGCTTGGTACAGACCGGGAGCCGCTACGAGCAGTACTTC TRBV5-1 - - TRBJ2-7
CASSQGTSGKDEQYF TGTGCCAGCAGCCAAGGGACTAGCGGGAAGGACGAGCAGTACTTC TRBV3-1/TRBV3-2 TRBD2 - TRBJ2-7
CASSPITGDRGGGEQYF TGTGCCAGCAGCCCTATTACCGGGGACAGGGGCGGTGGCGAGCAGTACTTC TRBV5-6 TRBD1 - TRBJ2-7
CASSDRKTGANVLTF TGTGCCAGCAGCGACAGGAAGACTGGGGCCAACGTCCTGACTTTC TRBV28 - - TRBJ2-6
CASSPSNLGSNNEQFF TGTGCCAGCAGCCCTTCTAACCTCGGGAGCAACAATGAGCAGTTCTTC TRBV11-3 - once TRBJ2-1
CASSYDGTSGYYEQYF TGTGCCAGCAGCTACGACGGGACTAGCGGGTACTACGAGCAGTACTTC TRBV11-1 TRBD2 - TRBJ2-7
CASSLPHRDRKFF TGTGCCAGCAGCCTTCCCCACCGGGACAGGAAGTTCTTC TRBV7-2 TRBD1 - TRBJ2-1
CASSQYRGLYNEQFF TGTGCCAGCAGCCAATACAGGGGTCTCTACAATGAGCAGTTCTTC TRBV3-1/TRBV3-2 TRBD1 - TRBJ2-1
CASSERGAGNQPQHF TGTGCCAGCAGCGAGCGGGGGGCGGGCAATCAGCCCCAGCATTTT TRBV13 - - TRBJ1-5
CASRPGLYEQYF TGTGCCAGCAGACCGGGACTCTACGAGCAGTACTTC TRBV2 - - TRBJ2-7
CASSIGGGTYEQYF TGTGCCAGTAGTATCGGAGGAGGTACCTACGAGCAGTACTTC TRBV19 - - TRBJ2-7
CASSQHPGDTQYF TGTGCCAGCAGCCAACATCCCGGGGATACGCAGTATTTT TRBV14 - - TRBJ2-3
CASSPRGGLNTEAFF TGTGCCAGCAGCCCCCGTGGCGGGCTGAACACTGAAGCTTTCTTT TRBV7-2 - - TRBJ1-1
CASSLGTAATEAFF TGTGCCAGTAGTTTAGGGACAGCCGCCACTGAAGCTTTCTTT TRBV19 TRBD1 - TRBJ1-1
CASRLAGGDEQYF TGCGCCAGCAGGCTAGCGGGAGGAGACGAGCAGTACTTC TRBV5-1 TRBD2 - TRBJ2-7
CASSVVVGGTGELFF TGTGCCAGCAGCGTAGTGGTCGGGGGGACCGGGGAGCTGTTTTTT TRBV9 TRBD2 - TRBJ2-2
CASSEVGQGGGYTF TGTGCCAGCAGTGAAGTTGGGCAGGGGGGCGGCTACACCTTC TRBV6-1 TRBD1 - TRBJ1-2
CASSLQEWFETQYF TGTGCCAGCAGCTTACAGGAATGGTTTGAGACCCAGTACTTC TRBV7-8 - - TRBJ2-5
CASSSGQGVYGYTF TGTGCCAGCAGTTCGGGACAGGGGGTTTATGGCTACACCTTC TRBV28 TRBD1 once TRBJ1-2